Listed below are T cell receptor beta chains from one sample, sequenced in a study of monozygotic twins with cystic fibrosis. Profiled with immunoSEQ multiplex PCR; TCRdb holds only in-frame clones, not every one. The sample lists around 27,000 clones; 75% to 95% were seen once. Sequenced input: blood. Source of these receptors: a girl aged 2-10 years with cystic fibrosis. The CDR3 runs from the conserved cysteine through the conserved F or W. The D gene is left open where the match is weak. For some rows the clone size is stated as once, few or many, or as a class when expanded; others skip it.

CSVLGLAGGLRDYNEQFF,TGCAGCGTTCTGGGACTAGCGGGGGGCCTCAGAGATTACAATGAGCAGTTCTTC,TRBD2,-,TRBV29-1,18,TRBJ2-1
CATSRTPGYEQYF,TGTGCCACCAGCAGGACCCCCGGCTACGAGCAGTACTTC,-,once,TRBV15,13,TRBJ2-7
CASGWGRPNSPLHF,TGTGCTAGTGGTTGGGGCAGGCCTAATTCACCCCTCCACTTT,-,-,TRBV12-5,14,TRBJ1-6
CASSVGGSWVSPLHF,TGTGCCAGCAGCGTAGGGGGCTCGTGGGTTTCACCCCTCCACTTT,-,once,TRBV9,15,TRBJ1-6
CASSAPAGGAEAFF,TGTGCCAGCAGTGCCCCCGCAGGGGGCGCGGAAGCTTTCTTT,TRBD1,-,TRBV6-5,14,TRBJ1-1
CASSQEGTSGDTDTQYF,TGTGCCAGCAGCCAAGAAGGGACTAGCGGGGACACAGATACGCAGTATTTT,TRBD2,-,TRBV4-2,17,TRBJ2-3
CASSLKRGIGELFF,TGTGCCAGCAGCTTAAAACGGGGGATCGGGGAGCTGTTTTTT,-,once,TRBV7-2,14,TRBJ2-2
CASSRLAGSGSPLHF,TGTGCCAGCTCACGACTTGCAGGGAGTGGATCACCCCTCCACTTT,-,few,TRBV18,15,TRBJ1-6
CASSVGRRENTEAFF,TGTGCCAGCAGCGTAGGCCGCAGGGAGAACACTGAAGCTTTCTTT,-,-,TRBV9,15,TRBJ1-1
CASSLGLLSYEQYF,TGTGCCAGCAGCTTAGGCCTCCTAAGCTACGAGCAGTACTTC,-,-,TRBV7-6,14,TRBJ2-7
CASTLRATTGELFF,TGTGCCAGCACTCTCAGGGCCACCACCGGGGAGCTGTTTTTT,-,-,TRBV27,14,TRBJ2-2
CASSVRDGAYEQYF,TGTGCCAGCAGTGTCCGGGACGGAGCCTACGAGCAGTACTTC,-,-,TRBV6-1,14,TRBJ2-7
CASSQVGNTEAFF,TGTGCCAGCAGCCAAGTAGGGAACACTGAAGCTTTCTTT,-,-,TRBV4-2,13,TRBJ1-1
CASSEWGRISGANVLTF,TGTGCCAGCAGTGAGTGGGGACGGATCTCTGGGGCCAACGTCCTGACTTTC,-,-,TRBV6-1,17,TRBJ2-6
CSARRRYEQFF,TGCAGTGCTAGACGTCGCTATGAGCAGTTCTTC,-,-,TRBV20-1,11,TRBJ2-1
CASSEGGGGSYNSPLHF,TGTGCCAGCAGTGAAGGGGGAGGGGGCTCCTATAATTCACCCCTCCACTTT,-,-,TRBV6-1,17,TRBJ1-6
CASSLGSGGWGNQPQHF,TGTGCCAGCAGCTTAGGATCAGGGGGTTGGGGCAATCAGCCCCAGCATTTT,TRBD1,-,TRBV5-8,17,TRBJ1-5
CASRGTGGNSPLHF,TGTGCCAGCAGGGGAACAGGGGGGAATTCACCCCTCCACTTT,TRBD1,-,TRBV6-5,14,TRBJ1-6
CASRNDRGNTGELFF,TGTGCCAGCAGAAACGACAGGGGAAACACCGGGGAGCTGTTTTTT,TRBD1,-,TRBV6-5,15,TRBJ2-2
CASSSMGKSTDTQYF,TGTGCCAGTAGTTCTATGGGGAAAAGCACAGATACGCAGTATTTT,-,-,TRBV19,15,TRBJ2-3
CASRLAGTDTQYF,TGCGCCAGCAGACTAGCGGGGACAGATACGCAGTATTTT,TRBD2,-,TRBV5-1,13,TRBJ2-3
CASSPGQGYGYTF,TGTGCCAGCAGCCCTGGACAGGGCTATGGCTACACCTTC,TRBD1,few,TRBV5-5,13,TRBJ1-2
CASSTRPDTQYF,TGTGCCAGCAGCACTAGACCAGATACGCAGTATTTT,-,-,TRBV7-6,12,TRBJ2-3
CASSPGTGDEQYF,TGTGCCAGCTCACCAGGGACGGGGGACGAGCAGTACTTC,-,few,TRBV18,13,TRBJ2-7
CASSYYLRTGGEDEQYF,TGCGCCAGCAGTTATTATCTGAGGACAGGTGGCGAAGACGAGCAGTACTTC,TRBD1,-,TRBV5-1,17,TRBJ2-7
CASSVAGRPNYGYTF,TGTGCCAGCAGCGTAGCTGGCAGGCCCAACTATGGCTACACCTTC,-,-,TRBV9,15,TRBJ1-2
CATTQQGALGGYTF,TGTGCCACAACACAACAGGGGGCGCTTGGTGGCTACACCTTC,TRBD1,-,TRBV15,14,TRBJ1-2
CASSVGGTGVRGYTF,TGTGCCAGCAGCGTAGGAGGGACAGGGGTGCGAGGCTACACCTTC,TRBD1,-,TRBV9,15,TRBJ1-2
CASSSGRGGEQYF,TGTGCCAGCAGCTCTGGCAGGGGGGGCGAGCAGTACTTC,-,-,TRBV11-3,13,TRBJ2-7
CASSTGGWETQYF,TGTGCCAGTAGTACAGGGGGCTGGGAGACCCAGTACTTC,TRBD1,-,TRBV19,13,TRBJ2-5
CASRTGPTQETQYF,TGTGCCAGCAGAACGGGACCCACGCAAGAGACCCAGTACTTC,-,-,TRBV25-1,14,TRBJ2-5
CASSQVAPRREGNTIYF,TGCGCCAGCAGCCAAGTAGCCCCGAGGCGGGAGGGAAACACCATATATTTT,-,once,TRBV4-1,17,TRBJ1-3
CASSFRQARFVTEAFF,TGTGCCAGCAGCTTCCGACAGGCCAGGTTTGTGACTGAAGCTTTCTTT,-,-,TRBV13,16,TRBJ1-1
CASKSSDTGELFF,TGTGCCAGCAAATCCAGCGACACCGGGGAGCTGTTTTTT,-,-,TRBV6-5,13,TRBJ2-2
CASSQDPRTDTQYF,TGCGCCAGCAGCCAAGATCCGAGAACAGATACGCAGTATTTT,-,-,TRBV4-1,14,TRBJ2-3
CASSEAGVVSEKLFF,TGTGCCAGCAGTGAAGCCGGGGTCGTCAGTGAAAAACTGTTTTTT,-,few,TRBV2,15,TRBJ1-4
CASSSAGVDQPQHF,TGTGCCAGCTCATCCGCAGGGGTGGATCAGCCCCAGCATTTT,-,-,TRBV18,14,TRBJ1-5
CAWRGKGRILQDYGYTF,TGTGCCTGGAGGGGGAAAGGCAGGATACTCCAGGACTATGGCTACACCTTC,-,-,TRBV30,17,TRBJ1-2
CASSVGGDSYEQYF,TGTGCCAGCAGCGTAGGAGGGGATTCGTACGAGCAGTACTTC,-,-,TRBV9,14,TRBJ2-7
CASNGQGAAAGANVLTF,TGCGCCAGCAACGGGCAGGGGGCAGCAGCTGGGGCCAACGTCCTGACTTTC,TRBD1,-,TRBV5-1,17,TRBJ2-6
CASSIPSTGNTIYF,TGTGCCAGTAGTATACCGTCAACTGGAAACACCATATATTTT,-,once,TRBV19,14,TRBJ1-3
CASSLIDRVYGYTF,TGTGCCAGCTCATTGATAGACAGGGTCTATGGCTACACCTTC,TRBD1,-,TRBV2,14,TRBJ1-2
CASSVAPDRGGIDTQYF,TGTGCCAGCAGCGTAGCCCCCGACAGGGGGGGCATAGATACGCAGTATTTT,TRBD1,-,TRBV9,17,TRBJ2-3
CASSSRQRGRETQYF,TGTGCCAGCAGCTCCAGACAGAGGGGACGGGAGACCCAGTACTTC,-,-,TRBV7-2,15,TRBJ2-5